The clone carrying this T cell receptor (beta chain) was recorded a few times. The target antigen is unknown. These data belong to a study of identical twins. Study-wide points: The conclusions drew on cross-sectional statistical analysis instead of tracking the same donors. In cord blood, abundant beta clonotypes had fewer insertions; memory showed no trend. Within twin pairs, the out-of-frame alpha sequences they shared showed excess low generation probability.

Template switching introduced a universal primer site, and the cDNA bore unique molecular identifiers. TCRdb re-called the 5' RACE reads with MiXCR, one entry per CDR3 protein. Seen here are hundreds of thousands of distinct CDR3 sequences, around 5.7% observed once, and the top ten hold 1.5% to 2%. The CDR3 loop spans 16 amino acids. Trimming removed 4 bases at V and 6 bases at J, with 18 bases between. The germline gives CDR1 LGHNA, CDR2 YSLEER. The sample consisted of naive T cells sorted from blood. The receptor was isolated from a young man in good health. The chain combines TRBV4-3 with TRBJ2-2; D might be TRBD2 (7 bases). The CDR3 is CASSPRGGGTSGELFF. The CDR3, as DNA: TGCGCCAGCAGCCCGAGAGGGGGAGGGACTTCCGGGGAGCTGTTTTTT.